This T cell receptor beta chain was obtained from a study of blood T cell repertoires in COVID-19. Study as a whole: From the United States, Italy and Spain came samples of acute and convalescent COVID-19. The analysed material was cDNA or gDNA that came from T cells, B-cell-depleted T cells, or PBMCs.

This CDR3 spans 14 amino acids. Per germline, CDR1 LNHDA and CDR2 SQIVND (reference sequence). V shed 4 bases, J shed 8 bases, and the junction held 7 bases outside the gene matches. Per the authors' pipeline: Estimated nucleated cell counts came from reference gene primer amplification. This table comes from immunoSEQ multiplex PCR, and its TCRdb copy is limited to in-frame clones, with some not included. V and J calls and clone size are those listed in that table; D and trimming were worked out from the DNA. The table lists about 190,000 clones, approximately 78% of them singletons. This clonotype originated in a woman of 80 years or more with active or convalescent COVID-19. V gene TRBV19 combines with J gene TRBJ1-2, with TRBD1 matching 10 bases. Sequenced input: peripheral blood. The CDR3 sequence is CASSRDRGKDGYTF. CDR3 DNA: TGTGCCAGTAGTAGGGACAGGGGAAAAGACGGCTACACCTTC.